The T cell receptor beta chain described here comes from a study of Graves' ophthalmopathy and Graves' hyperthyroidism. As to this clonotype: Antigen unknown.

Trimming took 10 bases from V and 7 from J, leaving 13 bases between them. The CDR3 extends over 12 amino acids. Study results and caveats: A 13-signature model separated ophthalmopathy from stable hyperthyroidism, reaching roughly 85% sensitivity and around 81% specificity cross-validated.

The study amplified TCR beta CDR3 regions using RNA transcripts. RT-PCR with HTBI primers came first, then second-round multiplex PCR. Via MiXCR, TCRdb re-called the multiplex PCR reads, giving one row per CDR3 protein. The repertoire includes more than 1,000,000 distinct CDR3 sequences, less than 45% of them detected once, and over 8.5% sits in the top ten. Uncontrolled infections, other autoimmune diseases, pregnancy or lactation barred patients from enrollment. This chain connects TRBV12-3 or TRBV12-4 to TRBJ2-2; D is unclear. The sequence was collected from an adult man with Graves' hyperthyroidism. The source material was peripheral blood or thyroid tissue (not recorded which). CDR3 sequence reads: CATLYWGGELFF. CDR3 DNA: TGTGCCACCCTATACTGGGGCGGGGAGCTGTTTTTT.